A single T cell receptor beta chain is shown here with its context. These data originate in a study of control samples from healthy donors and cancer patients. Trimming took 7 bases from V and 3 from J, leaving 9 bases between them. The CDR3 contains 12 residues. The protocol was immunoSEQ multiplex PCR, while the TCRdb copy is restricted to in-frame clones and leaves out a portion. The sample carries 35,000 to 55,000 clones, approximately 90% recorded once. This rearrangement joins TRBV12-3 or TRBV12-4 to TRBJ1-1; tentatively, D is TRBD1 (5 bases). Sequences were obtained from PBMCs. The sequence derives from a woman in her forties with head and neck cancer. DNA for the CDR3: TGTGCCAGCATTCAGGGTTACACTGAAGCTTTCTTT. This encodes CASIQGYTEAFF.